The 24 T cell receptor beta chains below were found in one sample sequenced in a study of identical twins. TCRdb independently ran MiXCR on the 5' RACE reads; one entry per CDR3 protein. The sample shows about 470,000 distinct CDR3 sequences, 24% of them seen only once. The data were also submitted as part of a second study, on T cells expressing NK-cell markers.

Sequenced sample: CD4+ T cells sorted from blood. The receptors come from a woman aged 18-35 years in good health.

This clonotype has a handful of counts. The chain is built from TRBV27 and TRBJ2-5; D may match TRBD1 or TRBD2 (7 bases each). The CDR3 runs to 14 residues. V was trimmed by 5 bases and J by 5 bases, leaving 15 bases between them. CDR1 is MNHEY and CDR2 is SMNVEV in the germline V gene (reference sequence). CDR3 sequence (DNA): TGTGCCAGCAGTCCAAGACAGGGAGGGGAGACCCAGTACTTC. Amino acids: CASSPRQGGETQYF.

The rearrangement links TRBV7-9 to TRBJ1-6; weak D call: TRBD1 (6 bases). This CDR3 is built from 15 residues. From germline, CDR1 is SEHNR and CDR2 FQNEAQ (reference sequence). V was clipped by 2 bases and J by 7 bases, with 12 bases between them. The DNA of the CDR3 is TGTGCCAGCAGCTTAAGCGGGGGGCACAATTCACCCCTCCACTTT. Translating it yields CASSLSGGHNSPLHF.

This clonotype was detected a few times. As DNA, the CDR3 is TGTGCCAGCAGCCCGATTAGGGGACAGATGAATTCACCCCTCCACTTT. Translating it yields CASSPIRGQMNSPLHF. The chain couples TRBV3-1 to TRBJ1-6, with TRBD1 matching 7 bases. Trimming removed 4 bases from V and 7 bases from J; junction bases left unmatched: 10. The CDR3 consists of 16 residues. Germline lookup yields CDR1 LGHDT and CDR2 YNNKEL (reference sequence).

This sequence joins TRBV29-1 and TRBJ2-5; possible D gene TRBD2, 6 bases. Trimming removed 7 bases at V and 5 bases at J, with 11 bases between. CDR1 is SQVTM, CDR2 ANQGSEA, per germline. The CDR3 has 11 amino acids. The CDR3 nucleotides are TGCAGCGGGGGGGTCAGCGAGACCCAGTACTTC. Its protein product is CSGGVSETQYF.

The sample holds many counts of this clonotype. V gene TRBV7-9 combines with J gene TRBJ1-5; tentative D call: TRBD1 (5 bases). Germline CDR1 reads SEHNR; CDR2 reads FQNEAQ (reference sequence). Trimming stripped 4 bases from V and 5 bases from J, with 12 bases between. The CDR3 spans 14 residues. CDR3 in amino acids: CASSSGGMDQPQHF. The CDR3 region has the DNA TGTGCCAGCAGCTCCGGGGGTATGGATCAGCCCCAGCATTTT.

The V and J genes are TRBV4-1 and TRBJ2-1, with 10 bases lining up with TRBD2. Looked up from germline, CDR1 is MGHRA and CDR2 is YSYEKL. Trimming took 6 bases from V and 5 from J; bases not matched to a gene: 13. CDR3 length: 17 amino acids. As DNA, the CDR3 is TGCGCCAGCAGTCAGATTGGAAGCGGGAGGGGTAACAATGAGCAGTTCTTC. Protein sequence: CASSQIGSGRGNNEQFF.

This chain uses TRBV5-1 with TRBJ2-3, with 8 positions matching TRBD2. Germline V CDR1 and CDR2: SGHRS, YFSETQ. The CDR3 contains 15 residues. V lost 5 bases to trimming and J lost 2 bases; unmatched junction nucleotides: 7. CDR3 nucleotides: TGCGCCAGCAGGATGGTAGCGGGGTACACAGATACGCAGTATTTT. It is translated as CASRMVAGYTDTQYF.

J is TRBJ2-3 and V is TRBV2, with TRBD1 matching 9 bases. J lost 4 bases, V lost 8 bases, and 7 bases had no gene match. Germline V gene sequence: CDR1 SNHLY, CDR2 FYNNEI. The CDR3 has 14 residues. The CDR3 loop reads CASARDRAPDTQYF. The CDR3 DNA follows: TGTGCCAGCGCCCGGGACAGGGCGCCAGATACGCAGTATTTT.

CDR3 DNA: TGTGCCAGCAGCTTCACCGCCCACATGGCTTTCTTT. This encodes CASSFTAHMAFF. The chain recombines TRBV7-9 with TRBJ1-1; D is ambiguous. CDR3 length: 12 amino acids. Between the trimmed V and J ends, which lost 3 bases and 11 bases, there was a span of 13 bases. Germline CDR1 is SEHNR and CDR2 is FQNEAQ (reference sequence).

This clonotype came up a few times. The CDR3, as DNA: TGTGCCAGCAGTTTGGGACAGACCAGAGGAGAGCAGTACTTC. This sequence encodes CASSLGQTRGEQYF. The chain uses TRBV12-3 or TRBV12-4 and TRBJ2-7; 7 bases match TRBD1. Losses at the gene ends were 3 bases for V and 7 bases for J; bases not matched to a gene: 9. This CDR3 has 14 residues.

A few counts support this clonotype. V usage is TRBV20-1 and J usage is TRBJ1-1; the match to TRBD1 covers 7 bases. Trimming took 4 bases from V and 4 from J; bases not matched to a gene: 0. This CDR3 contains 11 residues. Germline CDR1 DFQATT, CDR2 SNEGSKA (reference sequence). CDR3 sequence: CSANRGTEAFF. In DNA form, the CDR3 reads TGCAGTGCTAACAGGGGCACTGAAGCTTTCTTT.

The chain links TRBV4-2 to TRBJ2-2, with 10 bases that match TRBD1. In germline, CDR1 is LGHNA, CDR2 YNFKEQ. The CDR3 contains 16 residues. Trimming took 1 base from V and 7 from J; bases not matched to a gene: 6. The CDR3 protein is CASSQGPGQGSGELFF. The CDR3 DNA reads as TGTGCCAGCAGCCAAGGGCCGGGACAGGGGAGCGGGGAGCTGTTTTTT.

The V call is TRBV9, the J call TRBJ2-7; 7 nucleotides align to TRBD1. V dropped 3 bases and J dropped 0; count of bases not matched to a gene: 6. Looked up from germline, CDR1 is SGDLS and CDR2 is YYNGEE. CDR3 length: 15 residues. CDR3 coding DNA: TGTGCCAGCAGCGAGGGGGCGGTGAGCTCCTACGAGCAGTACTTC. Translated: CASSEGAVSSYEQYF. Drawing the rest from reference TRBV9 and TRBJ2-7, the complete variable domain is DSGVTQTPKHLITATGQRVTLRCSPRSGDLSVYWYQQSLDQGLQFLIQYYNGEERAKGNILERFSAQQFPDLHSELNLSSLELGDSALYFCASSEGAVSSYEQYFGPGTRLTVT.

V gene TRBV5-1 combines with J gene TRBJ2-4; TRBD2 might be the D (6 bases). Germline CDR1 is SGHRS and CDR2 is YFSETQ. The CDR3 consists of 14 residues. Between the trimmed V and J ends, which lost 4 bases and 9 bases, there was a span of 17 bases. This CDR3 is CASSPMSGGSIQYF. CDR3 sequence (DNA): TGCGCCAGCAGCCCCATGTCCGGGGGATCCATTCAGTACTTC.

V and J are TRBV20-1 and TRBJ1-5; 9 nucleotides align to TRBD1. The CDR3 runs to 15 residues. CDR1 and CDR2 from the germline V gene are DFQATT and SNEGSKA (reference sequence). The ends lost 6 bases at V and 3 bases at J; junction bases unmatched: 9. The CDR3 is CSATPGTGNNQPQHF. CDR3 DNA sequence: TGCAGTGCAACCCCCGGGACAGGGAACAATCAGCCCCAGCATTTT.

The chain employs TRBV19 and TRBJ2-7, with D unresolved. The ends were cut back, 3 bases at V and 7 bases at J, with 16 bases in the middle. CDR1 and CDR2 (germline): LNHDA, SQIVND (reference sequence). The CDR3 extends over 14 amino acids. CDR3 protein: CASSIRTDSGEQYF. The CDR3 DNA reads as TGTGCCAGTAGTATCCGGACGGATTCCGGGGAGCAGTACTTC.

The chain combines TRBV5-1 with TRBJ2-1, with TRBD2 matching 10 bases. Losses at the gene ends were 3 bases for V and 10 bases for J; bases not matched to a gene: 13. Germline V CDR1 and CDR2: SGHRS, YFSETQ. CDR3 length: 16 amino acids. The CDR3 here is CASSYTLAGGPREQFF. CDR3 coding DNA: TGCGCCAGCAGCTACACGTTAGCGGGAGGCCCTAGGGAGCAGTTCTTC.

A few counts support this clonotype. The chain has TRBV9 and TRBJ2-1; 7 nucleotides match TRBD2. CDR3 length: 15 residues. The V gene end was trimmed by 1 base and the J gene end by 8 bases; junction bases not matched to a gene: 9. The germline gives CDR1 SGDLS, CDR2 YYNGEE. The CDR3 nucleotides read TGTGCCAGCAGCGTACTCGGCGGGAGTGCGGATGAGCAGTTCTTC. Translation: CASSVLGGSADEQFF.

This clonotype was observed a few times. V usage is TRBV14 and J usage is TRBJ2-5; D not certain. Per the germline V gene, CDR1 is SGHDN and CDR2 is FVKESK. This CDR3 contains 13 residues. V was trimmed by 1 base and J by 4 bases, leaving 7 bases between them. The chain's CDR3 is CASSQVMGETQYF. CDR3 DNA: TGTGCCAGCAGCCAAGTTATGGGAGAGACCCAGTACTTC.

This clonotype was seen a few times. The chain is built from TRBV4-3 and TRBJ2-6; perhaps TRBD1 as D (6 bases). The germline CDR1 and CDR2 sequences are LGHNA and YSLEER. V shed 4 bases and J shed 2 bases, with 12 bases lying between them. The CDR3 sequence is 16 residues long. The CDR3 sequence is CASSPSGAAGANVLTF. The DNA of the CDR3 is TGCGCCAGCAGCCCTTCAGGGGCCGCTGGGGCCAACGTCCTGACTTTC.

V usage is TRBV10-3 and J usage is TRBJ2-5; TRBD1 agrees at 8 bases. Germline trimming cut 0 bases from V and 7 bases from J; bases unmatched to any gene: 7. Germline V gene sequence: CDR1 ENHRY, CDR2 SYGVKD. The CDR3 extends over 15 amino acids. CDR3 region: CAISESTGQGGTQYF. The CDR3 DNA reads as TGTGCCATCAGTGAGTCTACAGGACAGGGTGGGACCCAGTACTTC.

This clonotype occurred a few times. The chain uses TRBV20-1 and TRBJ2-7; D is possibly TRBD1 or TRBD2 (5 bases each). CDR1 and CDR2 (germline): DFQATT, SNEGSKA (reference sequence). The CDR3 runs 12 residues. The CDR3 protein is CSGTPSSYEQYF. The CDR3 DNA is TGCAGCGGGACCCCGAGCTCCTACGAGCAGTACTTC.

This clonotype was seen just once. The V and J genes are TRBV5-4 and TRBJ2-7; D is tentatively TRBD1 or TRBD2 (5 bases each). The CDR3 runs to 12 residues. The germline V and J ends were trimmed by 0 bases and 9 bases, with 10 bases remaining between them. Germline V lookup: CDR1 SGHNT, CDR2 YYREEE (reference sequence). This CDR3 is CASSLAQGRQYF. CDR3 coding DNA: TGTGCCAGCAGCTTGGCCCAGGGACGGCAGTACTTC.

V usage is TRBV7-7 and J usage is TRBJ2-6, with no clear D. Germline V gives CDR1 SSHAT, CDR2 FNYEAQ (reference sequence). This CDR3 is 16 amino acids long. Trimming stripped 1 base from V and 2 bases from J, with 9 bases between. The CDR3 DNA sequence: TGTGCCAGCAGCTTAGAGGCCAATACTGGGGCCAACGTCCTGACTTTC. It yields the protein CASSLEANTGANVLTF.